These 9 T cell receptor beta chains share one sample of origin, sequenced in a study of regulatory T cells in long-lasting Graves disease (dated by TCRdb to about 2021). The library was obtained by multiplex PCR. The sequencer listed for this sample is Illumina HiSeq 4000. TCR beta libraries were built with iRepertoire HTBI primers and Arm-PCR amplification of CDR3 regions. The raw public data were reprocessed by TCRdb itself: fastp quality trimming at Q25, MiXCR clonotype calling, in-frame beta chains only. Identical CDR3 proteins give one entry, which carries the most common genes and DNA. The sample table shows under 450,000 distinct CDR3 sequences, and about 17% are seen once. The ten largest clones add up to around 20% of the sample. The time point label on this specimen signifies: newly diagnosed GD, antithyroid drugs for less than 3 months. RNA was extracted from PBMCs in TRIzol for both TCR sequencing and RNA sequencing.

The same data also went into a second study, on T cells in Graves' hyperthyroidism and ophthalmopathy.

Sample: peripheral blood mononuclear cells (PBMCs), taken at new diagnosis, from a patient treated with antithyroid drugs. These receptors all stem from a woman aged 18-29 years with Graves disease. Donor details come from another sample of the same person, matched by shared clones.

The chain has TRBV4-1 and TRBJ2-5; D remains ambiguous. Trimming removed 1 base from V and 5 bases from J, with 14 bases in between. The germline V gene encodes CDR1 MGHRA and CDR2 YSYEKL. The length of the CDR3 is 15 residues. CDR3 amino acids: CASSQVQSERETQYF. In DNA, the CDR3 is TGCGCCAGCAGCCAAGTGCAGTCGGAACGGGAGACCCAGTACTTC.

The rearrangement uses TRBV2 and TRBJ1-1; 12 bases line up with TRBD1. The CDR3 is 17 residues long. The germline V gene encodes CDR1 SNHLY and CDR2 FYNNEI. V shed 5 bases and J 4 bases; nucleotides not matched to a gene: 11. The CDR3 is CASSLSGTGGAGTEAFF. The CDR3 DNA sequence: TGTGCCAGCAGTTTGTCCGGGACAGGGGGCGCGGGCACTGAAGCTTTCTTT. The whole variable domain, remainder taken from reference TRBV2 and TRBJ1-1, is EPEVTQTPSHQVTQMGQEVILRCVPISNHLYFYWYRQILGQKVEFLVSFYNNEISEKSEIFDDQFSVERPDGSNFTLKIRSTKLEDSAMYFCASSLSGTGGAGTEAFFGQGTRLTVV.

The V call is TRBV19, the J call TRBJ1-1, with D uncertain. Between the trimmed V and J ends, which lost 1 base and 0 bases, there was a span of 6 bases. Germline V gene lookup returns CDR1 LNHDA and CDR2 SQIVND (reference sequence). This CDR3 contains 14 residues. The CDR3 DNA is TGTGCCAGTAGTATAGGGAATATGAACACTGAAGCTTTCTTT. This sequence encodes CASSIGNMNTEAFF.

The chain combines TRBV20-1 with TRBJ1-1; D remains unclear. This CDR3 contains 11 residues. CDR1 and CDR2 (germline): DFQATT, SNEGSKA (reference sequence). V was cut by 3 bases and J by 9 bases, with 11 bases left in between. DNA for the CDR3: TGCAGTGCTAGGGGGTCTAGTAAAGCTTTCTTT. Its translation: CSARGSSKAFF.

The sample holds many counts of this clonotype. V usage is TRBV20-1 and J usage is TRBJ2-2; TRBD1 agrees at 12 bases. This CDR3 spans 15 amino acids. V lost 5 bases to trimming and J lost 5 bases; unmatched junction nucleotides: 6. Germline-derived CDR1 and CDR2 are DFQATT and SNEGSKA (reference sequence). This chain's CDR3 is CSAEGQGAQTGELFF. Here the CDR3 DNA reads TGCAGTGCTGAGGGACAGGGGGCGCAAACCGGGGAGCTGTTTTTT.

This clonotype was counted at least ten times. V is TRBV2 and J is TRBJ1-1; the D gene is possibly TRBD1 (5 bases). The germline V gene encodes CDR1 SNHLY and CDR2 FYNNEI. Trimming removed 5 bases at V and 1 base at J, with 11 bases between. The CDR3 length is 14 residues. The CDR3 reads CASSKEGQNTEAFF. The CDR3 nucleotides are TGTGCCAGCAGTAAGGAGGGGCAGAACACTGAAGCTTTCTTT.

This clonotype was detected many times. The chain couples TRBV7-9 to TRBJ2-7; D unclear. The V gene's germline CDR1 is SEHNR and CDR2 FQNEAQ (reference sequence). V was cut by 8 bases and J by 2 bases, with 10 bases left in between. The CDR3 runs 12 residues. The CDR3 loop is CASGVGTYEQYF. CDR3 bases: TGTGCCAGCGGGGTGGGGACCTACGAGCAGTACTTC.

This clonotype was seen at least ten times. The CDR3 here is CASSLARGGTSYEQYF. In DNA form, the CDR3 reads TGTGCCAGCAGCTTAGCCCGGGGCGGGACCTCCTACGAGCAGTACTTC. The chain recombines TRBV7-9 with TRBJ2-7; D perhaps matches TRBD2 (6 bases). The germline V gene has CDR1 SEHNR and CDR2 FQNEAQ (reference sequence). The CDR3 length is 16 residues. With 0 bases removed from V and 0 bases from J, the gap between germline ends came to 12 bases. Together with reference TRBV7-9 and TRBJ2-7, the CDR3 gives the full variable domain: DTGVSQNPRHKITKRGQNVTFRCDPISEHNRLYWYRQTLGQGPEFLTYFQNEAQLEKSRLLSDRFSAERPKGSFSTLEIQRTEQGDSAMYLCASSLARGGTSYEQYFGPGTRLTVT.

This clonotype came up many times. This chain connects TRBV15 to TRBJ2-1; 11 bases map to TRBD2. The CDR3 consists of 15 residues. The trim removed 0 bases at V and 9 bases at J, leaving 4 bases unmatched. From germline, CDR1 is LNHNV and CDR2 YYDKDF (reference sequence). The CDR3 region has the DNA TGTGCCACCAGCAGAGATAGCGGGGGGGCCGCTGAGCAGTTCTTC. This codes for CATSRDSGGAAEQFF. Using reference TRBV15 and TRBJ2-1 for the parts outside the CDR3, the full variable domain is DAMVIQNPRYQVTQFGKPVTLSCSQTLNHNVMYWYQQKSSQAPKLLFHYYDKDFNNEADTPDNFQSRRPNTSFCFLDIRSPGLGDTAMYLCATSRDSGGAAEQFFGPGTRLTVL.